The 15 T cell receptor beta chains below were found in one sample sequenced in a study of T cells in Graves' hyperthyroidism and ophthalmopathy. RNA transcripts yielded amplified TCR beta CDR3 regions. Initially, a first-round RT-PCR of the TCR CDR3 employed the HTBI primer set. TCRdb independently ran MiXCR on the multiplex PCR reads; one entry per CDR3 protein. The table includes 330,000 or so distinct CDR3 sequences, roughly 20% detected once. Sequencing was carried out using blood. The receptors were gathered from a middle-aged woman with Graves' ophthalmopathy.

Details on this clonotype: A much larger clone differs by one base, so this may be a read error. CDR3 loop: CASSSQRTDSRNTIYF. CDR3 bases: TGTGCCAGCAGCTCGCAAAGGACGGATTCTAGAAACACCATATATTTT. This chain joins TRBV5-6 and TRBJ1-3, with D unclear. The CDR3 is 16 amino acids. The V end was cut by 3 bases, the J end by 5 bases, with 18 bases between. Germline V gene lookup returns CDR1 SGHDT and CDR2 YYEEEE.

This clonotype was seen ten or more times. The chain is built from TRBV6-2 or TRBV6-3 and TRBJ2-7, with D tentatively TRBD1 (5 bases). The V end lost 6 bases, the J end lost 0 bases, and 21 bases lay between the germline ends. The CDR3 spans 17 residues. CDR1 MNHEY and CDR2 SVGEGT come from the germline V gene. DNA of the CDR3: TGTGCCAGCAGCCACCCAGGAGCGACAGAAAGCTCCTACGAGCAGTACTTC. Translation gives CASSHPGATESSYEQYF.

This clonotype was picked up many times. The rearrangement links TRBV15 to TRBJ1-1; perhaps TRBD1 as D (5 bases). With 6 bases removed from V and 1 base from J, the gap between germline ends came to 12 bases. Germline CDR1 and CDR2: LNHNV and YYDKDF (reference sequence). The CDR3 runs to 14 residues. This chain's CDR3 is CATRLQVGNTEAFF. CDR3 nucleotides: TGTGCCACCAGACTACAGGTGGGGAACACTGAAGCTTTCTTT.

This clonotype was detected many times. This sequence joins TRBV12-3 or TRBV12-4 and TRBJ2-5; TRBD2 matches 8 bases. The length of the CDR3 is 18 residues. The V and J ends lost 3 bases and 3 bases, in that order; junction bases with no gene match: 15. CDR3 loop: CASSFGSYGGRREETQYF. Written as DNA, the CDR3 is TGTGCCAGCAGTTTCGGTTCCTATGGCGGGAGGCGTGAAGAGACCCAGTACTTC.

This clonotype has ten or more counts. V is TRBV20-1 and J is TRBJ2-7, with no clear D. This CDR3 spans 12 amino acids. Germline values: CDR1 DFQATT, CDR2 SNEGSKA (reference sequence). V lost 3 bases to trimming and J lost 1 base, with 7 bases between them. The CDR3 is CSARSQSYEQYF. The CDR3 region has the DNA TGCAGTGCTAGGTCCCAGTCCTACGAGCAGTACTTC.

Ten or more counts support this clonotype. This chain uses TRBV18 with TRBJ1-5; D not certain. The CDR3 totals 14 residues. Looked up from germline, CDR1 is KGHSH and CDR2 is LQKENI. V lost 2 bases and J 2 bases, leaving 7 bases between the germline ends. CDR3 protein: CASSPGIGNQPQHF. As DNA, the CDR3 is TGTGCCAGCTCACCAGGTATTGGCAATCAGCCCCAGCATTTT.

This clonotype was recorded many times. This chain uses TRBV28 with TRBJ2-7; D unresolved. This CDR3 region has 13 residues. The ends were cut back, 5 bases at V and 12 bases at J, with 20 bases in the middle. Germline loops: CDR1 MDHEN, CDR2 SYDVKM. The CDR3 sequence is CASSPPHSRPGYF. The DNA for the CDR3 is TGTGCCAGCAGTCCTCCCCATAGCCGGCCCGGGTACTTC.

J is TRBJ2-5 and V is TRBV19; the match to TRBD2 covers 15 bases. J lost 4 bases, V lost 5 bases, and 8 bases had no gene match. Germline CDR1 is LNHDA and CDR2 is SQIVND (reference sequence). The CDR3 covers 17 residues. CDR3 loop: CASSLSEGLAGGETQYF. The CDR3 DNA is TGTGCCAGTAGTTTATCGGAGGGACTAGCGGGAGGAGAGACCCAGTACTTC.

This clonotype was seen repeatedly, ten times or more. CDR3 nucleotide sequence: TGTGCCAGCAGACCCTCAAGGGGGGGGACGTCATCCTACGAGCAGTACTTC. It encodes CASRPSRGGTSSYEQYF. V and J are TRBV11-2 and TRBJ2-7, with D possibly matching TRBD2 (7 bases). The CDR3 contains 17 residues. In germline, CDR1 is SGHAT, CDR2 FQNNGV. V was trimmed by 6 bases and J by 1 base, leaving 22 bases between them.

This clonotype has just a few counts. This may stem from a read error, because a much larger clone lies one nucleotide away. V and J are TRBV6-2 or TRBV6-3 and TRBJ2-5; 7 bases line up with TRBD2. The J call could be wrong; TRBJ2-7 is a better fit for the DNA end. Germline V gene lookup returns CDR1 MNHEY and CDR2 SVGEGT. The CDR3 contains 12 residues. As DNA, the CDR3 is TGTGCCAGCAGCAACGGACTAGTCGAGCAGTACTTC. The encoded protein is CASSNGLVEQYF.

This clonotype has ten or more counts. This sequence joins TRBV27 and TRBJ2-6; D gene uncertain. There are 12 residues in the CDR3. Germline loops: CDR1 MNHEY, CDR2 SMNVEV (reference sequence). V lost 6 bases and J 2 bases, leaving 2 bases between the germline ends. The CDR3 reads CASRTGANVLTF. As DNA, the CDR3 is TGTGCCAGCAGGACTGGGGCCAACGTCCTGACTTTC.

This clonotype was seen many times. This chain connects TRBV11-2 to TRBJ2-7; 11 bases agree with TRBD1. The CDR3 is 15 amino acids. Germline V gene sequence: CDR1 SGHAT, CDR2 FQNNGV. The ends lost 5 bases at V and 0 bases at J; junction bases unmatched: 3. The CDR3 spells CASSLGQGASYEQYF. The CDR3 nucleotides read TGTGCCAGCAGCCTCGGACAGGGGGCCTCCTACGAGCAGTACTTC.

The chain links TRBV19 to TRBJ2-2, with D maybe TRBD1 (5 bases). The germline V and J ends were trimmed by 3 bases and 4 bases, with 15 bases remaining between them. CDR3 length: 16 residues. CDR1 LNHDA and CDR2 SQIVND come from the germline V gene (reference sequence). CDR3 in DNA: TGTGCCAGTAGTATCAGGGAAAGGGCTAGCACCGGGGAGCTGTTTTTT. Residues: CASSIRERASTGELFF.

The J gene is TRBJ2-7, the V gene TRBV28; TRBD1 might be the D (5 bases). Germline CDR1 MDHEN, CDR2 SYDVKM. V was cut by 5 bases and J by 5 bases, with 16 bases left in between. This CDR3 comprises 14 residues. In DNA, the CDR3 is TGTGCCAGCAGTCCGCAACCAGGGTCCCACGAGCAGTACTTC. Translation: CASSPQPGSHEQYF.

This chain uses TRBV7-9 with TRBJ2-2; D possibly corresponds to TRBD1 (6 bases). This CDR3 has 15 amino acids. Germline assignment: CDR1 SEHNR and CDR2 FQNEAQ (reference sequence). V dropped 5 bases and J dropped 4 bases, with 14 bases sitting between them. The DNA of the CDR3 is TGTGCCAGCAGCCCGCAGGGGTATAGCACCGGGGAGCTGTTTTTT. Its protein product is CASSPQGYSTGELFF.